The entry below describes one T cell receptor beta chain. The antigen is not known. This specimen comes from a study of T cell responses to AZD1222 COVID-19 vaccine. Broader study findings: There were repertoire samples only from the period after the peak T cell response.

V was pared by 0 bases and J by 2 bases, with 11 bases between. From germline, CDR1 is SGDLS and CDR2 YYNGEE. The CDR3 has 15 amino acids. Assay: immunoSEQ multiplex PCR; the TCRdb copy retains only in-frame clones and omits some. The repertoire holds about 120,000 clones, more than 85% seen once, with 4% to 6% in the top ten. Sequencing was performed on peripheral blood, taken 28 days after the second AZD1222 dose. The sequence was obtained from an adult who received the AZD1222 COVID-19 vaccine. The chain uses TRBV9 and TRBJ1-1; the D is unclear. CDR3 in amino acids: CASSVAWEENTEAFF. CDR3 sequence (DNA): TGTGCCAGCAGCGTAGCTTGGGAGGAAAACACTGAAGCTTTCTTT.